This TCR beta chain derives from a study of blood T cells in healthy people across ages. Germline V gives CDR1 MNHEY, CDR2 SMNVEV (reference sequence). V was trimmed by 0 bases and J by 4 bases, leaving 8 bases between them. The CDR3 is 14 residues long. This clonotype was recorded a few times. For the second PCR, which ran for 7 to 11 cycles, a sample-barcoded 5' primer and a J-beta primer mix were used. TCRdb used MiXCR to reprocess the 5' RACE reads, holding one entry per CDR3 protein. The table records 1.5 million or so distinct CDR3 sequences, 42% of them present only once. The clonotype was recovered from a woman aged 18-30 years in good health. The V gene is TRBV27, the J gene TRBJ2-3; D is undetermined. The specimen sequenced was blood. The CDR3 bases are TGTGCCAGCAGTTTATCTCGGAACCCAGATACGCAGTATTTT. It yields the protein CASSLSRNPDTQYF.